The text below deals with one T cell receptor beta chain. What this receptor recognizes is not known. No much larger clone exists at a distance of one base, and base qualities are not known. Receptor amplification or capture employed the immunoSEQ multiplex PCR assay. A mixture of 60 forward primers for TCR Vbeta segments and 13 reverse primers for TCR Jbeta segments was used in the multiplex PCR. Amplification of the CDR3 region of rearranged TCR beta genes was performed with a multiplex PCR assay on genomic DNA. The Illumina HiSeq System was used to sequence the amplified TCR beta libraries as 87-base-pair reads. On the study's bioinformatics: A later analysis tallied 75 million to 85 million unique TCR beta chains across the 666 repertoires, and about 10 million of those chains were shared by two or more donors. A nearest-neighbor algorithm error-corrected the raw reads and collapsed the reads into unique sequences, merging closely related sequences to remove PCR and sequencing errors. CDR3 sequences were aligned to IMGT reference sequences to assign V, D and J gene segments. For a sequence to be retained, at least a six-nucleotide match to both a V gene segment and a J gene segment was required. Rearrangements were called productive when the CDR3 lacked stop codons and stayed in frame with V and J; all others were non-productive. CDR3 was defined by IMGT convention, running from the second conserved V-encoded cysteine to the conserved J-encoded phenylalanine. The earlier analysis of 500 to 600 of the donors excluded sequences that lacked an unambiguous match to a single V gene segment. An earlier analysis of about 590 of the donors classified V segments as functional when productive rearrangements were above 56.7% and as segregating when the standard deviation between donors was above 5%. To diagnose cytomegalovirus status from the catalog of TCR beta chain sequences, a statistical classification framework was built. In a later analysis, TCR nucleotide sequences were compared against IMGT/GENE-DB human TR gene sequences so that V and J genes could be assigned. In a later analysis, CDR3 sequences and most-parsimonious VDJ recombination scenarios were assigned using the TCRdist pipeline. In a later analysis, each TCR beta chain was defined by its CDR3 amino acid sequence together with its V-gene family, and reads without a unique V-gene family were excluded. In a later analysis, around 600 highly shared, low-generation-probability nucleotide sequences were removed to address suspected cross-contamination and a sequencing artifact. In a later analysis, a clonal expansion index for each public chain was calculated from normalized within-repertoire ranks of inferred template counts. In a later analysis, generation probabilities were computed using a VDJ recombination model fitted to out-of-frame rearrangements, and the results were checked against IGoR. In a later analysis, TCR-TCR, TCR-HLA and TCR-CMV co-occurrence was scored with hypergeometric tests, and a repertoire-size bias correction was applied to TCR pairs. False discovery rates were estimated in a later analysis by permuting HLA or CMV assignments 20 times. A later analysis grouped co-occurring TCRs with DBSCAN, adding TCRdist sequence similarity when clustering within HLA-allele-positive subsets. Co-occurrence clustering excluded repertoires with fewer than 30,000 or more than 120,000 public chains, plus five with anomalous nucleotide sharing. TCRdb obtained this table from immuneACCESS and retained in-frame rearrangements with V and J assigned. These tables miss some clones; where compared with another copy, unresolved V genes account for less than half of the shortfall, and the remainder is unexplained. V and J calls and clone size come straight from that table; D and trimming were deduced from the DNA. The sample table contains about 110,000 clones; only one count was recorded for roughly four fifths of them. Clones ranked in the top ten supply around 1.3% of the sample.

The sample belongs to a study of cytomegalovirus exposure and HLA in healthy donors (dated by TCRdb to the late 2010s). Background on the whole study: An earlier analysis of approximately 600 of the donors reported 250 to 300 Gb of sequence data and roughly 110 million unique TCR beta sequences from some 180 million T cells. Four or five DR-DQ haplotypes were handled as single units for association and clustering because linkage in the cohort was strong. A separate validation cohort of some 130 different subjects was used in addition to the roughly 670-subject first cohort. Genome-wide SNP genotypes for about 55% of the roughly 670 donors were used in a later genetic analysis, which treated that subset as a discovery cohort. The study aimed to test whether signatures of past pathogen exposure could be identified by cataloging public T cell receptors. To study patterns of TCR occurrence, a later analysis re-analyzed previously published TCR beta repertoires from 666 donors and added high-resolution HLA genotyping. Rather than drawing on any new phenotypic data, the later analysis identified candidate immune exposures from TCR beta sequences and the way those sequences occurred across donors. Alongside the repertoire data, information on donor age, sex, ethnicity and CMV serostatus was compiled. Approximately 310 gigabases of sequencing data and tens of millions of unique TCR sequences were included in an early release covering roughly 700 HLA-typed donors. Among the roughly 430 genotyped donors, approximately 77% belonged to the genetic ancestry cluster associated with self-reported Caucasian donors. The T cell repertoires of under 700 subjects were profiled by immunosequencing and related to cytomegalovirus serostatus. All discovery cohort repertoires had been generated using a single sequencing platform. Typing coverage varied by locus: about 629-630 donors for A, B, C, DRB1 and DQB1; roughly 500 for DQA1; more than 600 for DPA1; roughly 470 for DPB1. An earlier analysis of 587 of the donors used high-throughput TCR beta sequencing to judge whether each TCR beta V gene segment behaved as functional or pseudogenic. To predict cytomegalovirus infection status, the study brought together high-throughput TCR immunosequencing, statistical association of individual TCRs with disease status, and machine learning. Among approximately 370 genotyped donors of the cohort, an average of around 240,000 unique TCR beta nucleotide sequences was sequenced per donor, of which 15% to 20% were non-productive. Both class I and class II loci were covered by HLA typing, at four-digit resolution.

Counted from cysteine to phenylalanine, this CDR3 has 14 amino acids. CDR3 DNA is the only sequence kept; it has 42 bases, read in frame from the first base. CDR1 SGHNT and CDR2 YYREEE are derived from the germline V gene (reference sequence). V was cut back by 3 bases and J by 5 bases, leaving a gap of 12 bases between them. The paper's findings and limits, for the study overall: It was suggested by the authors that the approach could potentially be generalized to other disease states and immunological phenotypes. Linkage disequilibrium might explain the correlated functional status among segregating V segments, but an unknown experimental factor could not be excluded. V-gene and J-gene trimming of TCR beta chains was associated with a missense DCLRE1C variant in a later genetic analysis, and the association was replicated in an independent cohort. Presence/absence analyses assumed roughly uniform sequencing depth across donors, an assumption that may not hold. In a later analysis, several top co-occurrence clusters were reported to appear linked to parvovirus B19, influenza, CMV and Epstein-Barr virus. Broadly in line with IMGT annotations, most TCR beta V segments showed up in productive rearrangements about 90% or about 30% of the time in an earlier analysis of 587 of the donors. A later analysis found that most CMV-associated TCR beta chains appeared HLA-restricted, with HLA associations seemingly driven largely by CMV exposure. Strong co-occurrence of HLA alleles, especially DR and DQ, made assigning TCR associations to individual alleles difficult. Because counts were too low, about 18 rarely observed V segments, including chromosome 9 orphons, were excluded from the earlier analysis of 587 of the donors. Compared with the roughly 670-donor mean, donors in an Asian-associated ancestry cluster had fewer N-insertions in productive TCRs, according to a later genetic analysis. This cohort had only TCR beta chains sequenced, and the lack of alpha or paired-chain data limited which features could be detected. In a later analysis, HLA-associated TCR beta chains were found to be more clonally expanded and to have lower generation probabilities than equally common non-associated chains. For the cohort, immune exposure information was limited to CMV serostatus. The sequencing pipeline was judged likely to have produced a cluster of highly shared sequence variants as a technical artifact. The 87-base-pair reads could not distinguish some IMGT-functional V segments, including TRBV6-2 and TRBV6-3, so those segments were excluded. According to a later analysis, TCR association rates differed among HLA loci, with DRB1 alleles showing the most associated TCRs and HLA-C alleles showing the fewest. A later analysis associated 15,000 or so TCR beta sequences with specific HLA alleles at a false discovery rate of 0.05. A further reported finding was that TCR beta sequences accurately predicted the HLA-A and HLA-B alleles for most subjects in the first cohort. In vitro tests confirmed that a few of the cytomegalovirus-associated TCR beta chains recognize cytomegalovirus antigens. Across donors, most TCR sequences were observed very rarely, whereas some public TCRs were present in many individuals. The study gave a list of 150 to 200 TCR beta chains associated with cytomegalovirus. In both the original and validation cohorts, the classifier was reported to diagnose cytomegalovirus status with high specificity and sensitivity. Because HLA typing was missing for some donors at each locus, association tests included only the typed subset.

The cohort consisted of 650 to 700 healthy bone marrow donors. At the time of sampling, all cohort members were nominally healthy, though unrecorded immune exposures were likely present. The donor tested CMV seronegative and was one of the 352 seronegative cohort members. Each donor provided a peripheral blood sample, and peripheral blood mononuclear cells were used for TCR beta sequencing. The Qiagen DNeasy Blood Extraction Kit was used to extract genomic DNA from the blood cell samples. Recombination linked TRBV5-4 to TRBJ1-3; TRBD1 could be the D gene, as 5 bases match. This clonotype originated in a woman aged 25 to 39 in good health and CMV-seronegative. Input material: PBMCs. The DNA sequence follows: TGTGCCAGCAGCTCTGGAGGGGATAGAAACACCATATATTTT. Translated, it reads CASSSGGDRNTIYF.